This TCR beta chain originates from a study of cytomegalovirus exposure and HLA in healthy donors. At the level of the study: Most genotyped donors, about 81% of 300 to 400, had Caucasian-associated genetic ancestry.

Overall study results and limits: About 90% or about 30% of the time was how often most TCR beta V segments were productive, according to an earlier analysis. TCR beta V- and J-gene trimming, according to a later analysis, was linked to a missense DCLRE1C variant.

The CDR3 totals 14 residues. Germline CDR1 reads SGHDN; CDR2 reads FVKESK. J gave up 7 bases and V 2 bases, and 7 bases lay outside the gene matches. Points on this clone: Its antigen is as yet unknown.

The PCR made use of 60 Vbeta and 13 Jbeta primers. Sequencing was performed with immunoSEQ multiplex PCR; in TCRdb, only in-frame clones are kept and a portion is missing. There are approximately 45,000 clones in the sample, with about a sixth held by the top ten. The sequence was obtained from a male donor in good health and CMV-seronegative. Source material: PBMCs. The chain links TRBV14 to TRBJ2-5, with 7 nucleotides matching TRBD1. CDR3 region: CASSQRDSGGTQYF. The CDR3 DNA reads as TGTGCCAGCAGCCAAAGGGACAGCGGAGGGACCCAGTACTTC. The full variable domain, rest sourced from reference TRBV14 and TRBJ2-5, is EAGVTQFPSHSVIEKGQTVTLRCDPISGHDNLYWYRRVMGKEIKFLLHFVKESKQDESGMPNNRFLAERTGGTYSTLKVQPAELEDSGVYFCASSQRDSGGTQYFGPGTRLLVL.